One sample yielded the 5 T cell receptor beta chains listed below, sequenced in a study of T cells in Graves' hyperthyroidism and ophthalmopathy. What was amplified from RNA transcripts were TCR beta CDR3 regions. HTBI primers were employed in a first-round RT-PCR of the TCR CDR3. In TCRdb, the multiplex PCR reads were re-called with MiXCR into one record per CDR3 protein. Among around 620,000 distinct CDR3 sequences listed, around 15% were seen once. Material: blood. The origin of the receptors is a woman aged 25 to 39 with Graves' hyperthyroidism.

As to this clonotype: Given a much more abundant clone one base away, this may be a read error. The chain employs TRBV2 and TRBJ2-3; D gene ambiguous. This CDR3 is 14 amino acids long. Germline V gene sequence: CDR1 SNHLY, CDR2 FYNNEI. The CDR3 DNA is TGTGCCAGCAGCAAAGCCGTAAGCACAGATACGCAGTGTTTT. It codes for CASSKAVSTDTQCF. The whole variable domain, remainder taken from reference TRBV2 and TRBJ2-3, is EPEVTQTPSHQVTQMGQEVILRCVPISNHLYFYWYRQILGQKVEFLVSFYNNEISEKSEIFDDQFSVERPDGSNFTLKIRSTKLEDSAMYFCASSKAVSTDTQCFGPGTRLTVL.

This clonotype has at least ten counts. This chain connects TRBV28 to TRBJ2-3; TRBD2 matches at 11 bases. The CDR3 runs to 15 residues. After removal of 8 bases from V and 0 bases from J, the junction contained 4 bases not matched to a gene. Germline V gives CDR1 MDHEN, CDR2 SYDVKM. The CDR3: CASPGLAASTDTQYF. The CDR3 DNA reads TGTGCCAGCCCGGGACTAGCGGCTAGCACAGATACGCAGTATTTT.

In its sample, this clonotype was seen many times. The chain is built from TRBV2 and TRBJ1-5; D gene ambiguous. Germline-derived CDR1 and CDR2 are SNHLY and FYNNEI. With 7 bases removed from V and 4 bases from J, the gap between germline ends came to 11 bases. The CDR3 has 13 amino acids. CDR3 residues: CASNPGENQPQHF. The CDR3 DNA reads TGTGCCAGCAATCCCGGCGAAAATCAGCCCCAGCATTTT.

This clonotype showed up many times. This chain connects TRBV25-1 to TRBJ1-1, with TRBD1 as a possible D gene (5 bases). Germline V gives CDR1 MGHDK, CDR2 SYGVNS. The CDR3 has 12 amino acids. The germline V and J ends were trimmed by 2 bases and 5 bases, with 6 bases remaining between them. CDR3 region: CASSEGGTEAFF. The CDR3 region has the DNA TGTGCCAGCAGTGAAGGGGGGACTGAAGCTTTCTTT.

The table lists this clonotype with many counts. This sequence joins TRBV7-2 and TRBJ2-7; no clear D. The germline V and J ends were trimmed by 5 bases and 2 bases, with 16 bases remaining between them. Germline V CDR1 and CDR2: SGHTA, FQGNSA. The CDR3 totals 15 residues. CDR3 sequence reads: CASSRSVGITYEQYF. The DNA for the CDR3 is TGTGCCAGCAGCCGTTCGGTGGGGATAACCTACGAGCAGTACTTC.